This TCR beta chain stems from a study of early T cells in non-severe SARS-CoV-2 infection. Trimming took 0 bases from V and 8 from J, leaving 5 bases between them. This CDR3 has 11 amino acids. The germline CDR1 and CDR2 sequences are SGHRS and YFSETQ. Using its own MiXCR run on the 5' RACE reads, TCRdb lists one record per CDR3 protein. The data hold approximately 76,000 distinct CDR3 sequences, with around 10% observed a single time. The TCR comes from an adult who was a healthcare worker with PCR-confirmed SARS-CoV-2 infection or an uninfected control (not recorded which). Specimen: whole blood. J is TRBJ1-2 and V is TRBV5-1; D not certain. CDR3 DNA sequence: TGCGCCAGCAGCTTGGAAGGGGGCTACACCTTC. Translating gives CASSLEGGYTF.